This entry describes one T cell receptor beta chain. This clone's antigen is unknown. No base quality values were provided; no much bigger clone lies one nucleotide off. The cysteine opens and the phenylalanine closes a CDR3 of 15 amino acids. The DNA shown is the 45-base CDR3, in frame from base 1. Reading the germline V gene (reference sequence) gives CDR1 GTSNPN and CDR2 SVGIG. Unmatched junction bases come to 15, with V trimmed by 7 bases and J by 5 bases. The sample comes from a study of follicular helper T cells after annual influenza vaccination (dated by TCRdb to about 2017). Background for the entire study: After each seasonal influenza vaccination, blood was collected on days 0, 7 and 28. One week after vaccination, a second recruited cohort of 12 to 13 subjects (Table S1) displayed a similar ICOS+CD38+ cTfh response. To study recall of cTfh clones, some subjects were followed through successive annual vaccinations in the 2013-2014, 2014-2015 and 2015-2016 seasons. The 2013-2014 samples were cryopreserved, while the 2015 samples were processed right after collection. Multi-year samples were obtained from 6 or 7 subjects, with two vaccination seasons covered for a few subjects and three seasons covered for two subjects. Here is what the overall study found, with its caveats: Because only roughly 10-23% of the analyzed cells gave productive TCRB sequences, there was no way to sample rare clonotypes. Day 7 ICOS+CD38+ clones were most often found later in ICOS-CD38- cTfh, suggesting that subset may serve as a memory reservoir. ICOS+CD38+ cTfh clonality correlated with the frequency of that population, and its change correlated with the change in circulating plasmablast frequency. Successive annual vaccinations recalled a recurrent oligoclonal ICOS+CD38+ cTfh response that contained tetramer and AIM influenza-specific clonotypes.

Libraries were prepared through the immunoSEQ multiplex PCR assay. Adaptive Biotechnologies carried out TCRB amplification, library preparation, sequencing and preliminary bioinformatics at Survey level resolution. For TCRB sequencing, genomic DNA from sorted cTfh populations was amplified by multiplex PCR. As for the original processing: In R, clonality was calculated as 1 minus the normalized Shannon entropy, and the Gini index was computed using the R package ineq. Overlap score was defined as the summed counts of shared sequences divided by the total counts of all sequences in both compared samples. Shared-clonotype significance used Fisher's exact test assuming a theoretical repertoire of 10^7 TCRB sequences. Sourced from immuneACCESS, this table was stored by TCRdb with only in-frame sequences that have V and J called. A share of the clones is absent; for the studies checked, an unresolved V gene accounts for under half, and the remainder has no known explanation. Clonal size and the V and J genes are those of that table, whereas D and trimming came from the DNA. For this sample the table gives roughly 27,000 clones, of which 80% to 90% were detected only once. The biggest ten clones account for 1.2% of the sample.

The time point label for this specimen denotes: 2014-2015 season, pre-vaccination. Seasonal inactivated influenza vaccine (Fluvarix) was administered to adults, and sorted blood CD4 subsets were tracked by TCRB sequencing before and after vaccination. To be eligible, subjects had to live in the community and must not have received influenza vaccine in the previous 6 months. Reasons for exclusion included contraindications to influenza vaccine, substance abuse, HIV/AIDS, active malignancy, immunomodulatory medication, and active illness such as respiratory infection. Between roughly 35 and 100 mL of blood was sampled per time point. Circulating Tfh were defined as non-naive CD4+CXCR5+PD-1+ cells, and these cells were sorted into ICOS+CD38+ and ICOS-CD38- fractions. PBMC were isolated using Ficoll-Paque PLUS or SepMate separation. Before DNA extraction, cell subsets were sorted from PBMC on a BD FACS Aria.

The sequencing used CXCR5+ CD38- circulating T follicular helper cells from blood, collected on the day of influenza vaccination. The cell subset or site label of this sample denotes: circulating Tfh, non-naive CD4+CXCR5+PD-1+ (ICOS+CD38+ or ICOS-CD38-). This receptor was obtained from an adult who received the influenza vaccine. The chain is assembled from TRBV30 and TRBJ2-5; 8 of the junction bases match TRBD1. The DNA sequence is given as TGTGCCTCTCTCCCCAAGACGACAGGGGTGGAGACCCAGTACTTC. This gives the protein CASLPKTTGVETQYF.